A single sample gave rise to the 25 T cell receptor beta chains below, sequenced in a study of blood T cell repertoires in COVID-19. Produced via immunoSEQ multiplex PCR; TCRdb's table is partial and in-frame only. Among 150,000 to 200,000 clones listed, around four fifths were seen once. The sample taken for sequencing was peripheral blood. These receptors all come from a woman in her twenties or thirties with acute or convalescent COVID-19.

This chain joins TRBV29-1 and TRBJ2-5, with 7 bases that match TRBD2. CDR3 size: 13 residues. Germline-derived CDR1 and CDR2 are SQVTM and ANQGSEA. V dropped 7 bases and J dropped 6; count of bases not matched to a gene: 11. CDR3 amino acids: CSAWASGKKTQYF. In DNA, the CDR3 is TGCAGCGCTTGGGCCAGCGGGAAAAAGACCCAGTACTTC.

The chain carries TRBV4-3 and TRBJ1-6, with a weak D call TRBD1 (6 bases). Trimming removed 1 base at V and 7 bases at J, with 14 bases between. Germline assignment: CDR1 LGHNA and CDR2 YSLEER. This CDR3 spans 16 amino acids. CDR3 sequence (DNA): TGCGCCAGCAGCCAAGGTGGGGGGGCGGGCAATTCACCCCTCCACTTT. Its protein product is CASSQGGGAGNSPLHF.

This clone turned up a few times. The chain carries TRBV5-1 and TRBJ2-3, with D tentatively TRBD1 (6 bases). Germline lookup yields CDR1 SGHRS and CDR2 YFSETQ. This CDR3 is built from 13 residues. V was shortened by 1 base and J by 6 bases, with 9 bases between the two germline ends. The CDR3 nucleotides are TGCGCCAGCAGCTTGTACAGGGCTGATACGCAGTATTTT. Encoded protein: CASSLYRADTQYF.

CDR3 nucleotide sequence: TGTGCCAGCAGCCAAGATGCGGGGGGCACTAATGAAAAACTGTTTTTT. Protein sequence: CASSQDAGGTNEKLFF. The chain recombines TRBV3-1 (or the pseudogene TRBV3-2) with TRBJ1-4; possibly TRBD1 for D (6 bases). Trimming took off 0 bases at V and 2 bases at J, with 10 bases between the two ends. The germline gives CDR1 LGHDT, CDR2 YNNKEL (reference sequence). The CDR3 consists of 16 residues.

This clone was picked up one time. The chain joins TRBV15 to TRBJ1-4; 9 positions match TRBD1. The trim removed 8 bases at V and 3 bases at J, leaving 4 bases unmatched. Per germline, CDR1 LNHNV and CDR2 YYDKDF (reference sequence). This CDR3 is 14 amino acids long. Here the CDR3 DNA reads TGTGCCACCGGACAGGGGAAGGCTAATGAAAAACTGTTTTTT. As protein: CATGQGKANEKLFF.

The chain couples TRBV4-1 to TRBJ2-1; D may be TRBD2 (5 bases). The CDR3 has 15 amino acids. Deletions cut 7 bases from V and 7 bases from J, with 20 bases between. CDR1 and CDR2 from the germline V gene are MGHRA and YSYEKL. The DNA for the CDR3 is TGCGCCAGCACCCAGCGATCCGGGATCTTAAATGAGCAGTTCTTC. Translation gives CASTQRSGILNEQFF.

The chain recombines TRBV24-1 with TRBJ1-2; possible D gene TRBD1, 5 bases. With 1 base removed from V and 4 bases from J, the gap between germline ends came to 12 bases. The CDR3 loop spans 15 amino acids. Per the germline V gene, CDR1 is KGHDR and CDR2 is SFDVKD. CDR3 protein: CATSDFQSGSYGYTF. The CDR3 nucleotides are TGTGCCACCAGTGATTTTCAGTCAGGGTCCTATGGCTACACCTTC.

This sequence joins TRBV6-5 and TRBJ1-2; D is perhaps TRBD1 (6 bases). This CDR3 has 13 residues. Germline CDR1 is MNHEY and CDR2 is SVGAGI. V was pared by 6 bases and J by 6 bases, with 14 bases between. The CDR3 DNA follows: TGTGCCAGCAGGATACAGGGATCAGATGGCTACACCTTC. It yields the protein CASRIQGSDGYTF.

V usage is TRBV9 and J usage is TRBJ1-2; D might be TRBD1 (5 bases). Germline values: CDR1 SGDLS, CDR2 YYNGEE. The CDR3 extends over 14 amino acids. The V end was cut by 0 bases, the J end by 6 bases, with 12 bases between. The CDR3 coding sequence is TGTGCCAGCAGCGTAGGAGCCAGGGAAAATGGCTACACCTTC. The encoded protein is CASSVGARENGYTF.

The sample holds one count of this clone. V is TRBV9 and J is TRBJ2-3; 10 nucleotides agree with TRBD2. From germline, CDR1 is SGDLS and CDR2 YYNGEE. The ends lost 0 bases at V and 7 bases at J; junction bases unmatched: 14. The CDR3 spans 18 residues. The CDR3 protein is CASSVATASGGIVYTQYF. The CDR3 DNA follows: TGTGCCAGCAGCGTAGCTACGGCTAGCGGGGGTATAGTATATACGCAGTATTTT.

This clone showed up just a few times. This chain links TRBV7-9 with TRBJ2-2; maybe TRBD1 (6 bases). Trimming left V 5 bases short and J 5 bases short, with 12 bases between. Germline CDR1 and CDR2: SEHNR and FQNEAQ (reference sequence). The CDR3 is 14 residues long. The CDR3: CASSRDTSTGELFF. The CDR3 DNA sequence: TGTGCCAGCAGCCGGGACACATCAACCGGGGAGCTGTTTTTT.

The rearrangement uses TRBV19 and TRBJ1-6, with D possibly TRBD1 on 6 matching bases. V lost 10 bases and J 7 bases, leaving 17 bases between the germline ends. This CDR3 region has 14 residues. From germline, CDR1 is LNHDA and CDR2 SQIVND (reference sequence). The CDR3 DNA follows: TGTGCCACCAGAGAAGGACAGCAAAATTCACCCCTCCACTTT. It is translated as CATREGQQNSPLHF.

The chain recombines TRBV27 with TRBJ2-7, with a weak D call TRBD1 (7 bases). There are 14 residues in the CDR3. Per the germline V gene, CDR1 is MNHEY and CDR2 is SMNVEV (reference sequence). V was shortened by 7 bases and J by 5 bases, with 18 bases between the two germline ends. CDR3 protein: CASNPTGRWHEQYF. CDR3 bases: TGTGCCAGCAATCCGACAGGGAGGTGGCACGAGCAGTACTTC.

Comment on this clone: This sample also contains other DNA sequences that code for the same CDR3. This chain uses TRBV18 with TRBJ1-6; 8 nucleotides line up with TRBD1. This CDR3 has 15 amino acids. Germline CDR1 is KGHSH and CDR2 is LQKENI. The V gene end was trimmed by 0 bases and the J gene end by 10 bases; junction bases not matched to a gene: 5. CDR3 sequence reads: CASSPPTGVGSPLHF. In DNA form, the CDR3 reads TGTGCCAGCTCACCACCGACAGGGGTCGGGTCACCCCTCCACTTT.

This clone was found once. CDR3 nucleotides: TGTGCCAGCAGCACATTAGGACAGGGGTGGGAGCAGTACTTC. Protein product: CASSTLGQGWEQYF. The chain has TRBV7-6 and TRBJ2-7; 9 bases fit TRBD1. The CDR3 totals 14 residues. Germline V CDR1 and CDR2: SGHVS, FNYEAQ. Losses at the gene ends were 5 bases for V and 7 bases for J; bases not matched to a gene: 9.

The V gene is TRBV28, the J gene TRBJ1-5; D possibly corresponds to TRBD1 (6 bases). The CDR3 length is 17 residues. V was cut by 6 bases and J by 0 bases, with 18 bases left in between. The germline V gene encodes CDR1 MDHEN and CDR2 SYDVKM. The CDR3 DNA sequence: TGTGCCAGCAGCCTCCTCTTGACAGGTCATAGCAATCAGCCCCAGCATTTT. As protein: CASSLLLTGHSNQPQHF.

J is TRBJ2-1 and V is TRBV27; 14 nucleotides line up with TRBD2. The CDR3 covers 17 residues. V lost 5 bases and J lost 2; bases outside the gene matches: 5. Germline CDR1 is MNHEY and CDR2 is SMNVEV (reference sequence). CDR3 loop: CASSKGTSGSTYNEQFF. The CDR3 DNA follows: TGTGCCAGCAGTAAAGGGACTAGCGGGAGCACCTACAATGAGCAGTTCTTC.

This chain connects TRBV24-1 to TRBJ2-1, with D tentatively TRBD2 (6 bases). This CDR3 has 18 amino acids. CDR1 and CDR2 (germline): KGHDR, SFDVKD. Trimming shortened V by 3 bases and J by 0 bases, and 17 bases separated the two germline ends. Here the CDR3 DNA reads TGTGCCACCAGTGATCCGACGGCTCTAGCGAACTCCTACAATGAGCAGTTCTTC. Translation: CATSDPTALANSYNEQFF.

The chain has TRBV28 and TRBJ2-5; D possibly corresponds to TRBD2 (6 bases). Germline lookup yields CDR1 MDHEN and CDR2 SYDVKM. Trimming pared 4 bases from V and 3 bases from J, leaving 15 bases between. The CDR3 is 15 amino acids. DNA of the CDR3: TGTGCCAGCAGTTATACCCCGGGCGGGGAAGAGACCCAGTACTTC. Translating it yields CASSYTPGGEETQYF.

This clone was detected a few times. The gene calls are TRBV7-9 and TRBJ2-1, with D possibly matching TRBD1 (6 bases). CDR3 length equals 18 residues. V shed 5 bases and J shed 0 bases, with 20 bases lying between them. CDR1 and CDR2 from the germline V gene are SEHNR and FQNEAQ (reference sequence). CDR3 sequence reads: CASSPQSTGPTSYNEQFF. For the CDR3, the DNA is TGTGCCAGCAGCCCGCAGTCCACAGGGCCGACCTCCTACAATGAGCAGTTCTTC.

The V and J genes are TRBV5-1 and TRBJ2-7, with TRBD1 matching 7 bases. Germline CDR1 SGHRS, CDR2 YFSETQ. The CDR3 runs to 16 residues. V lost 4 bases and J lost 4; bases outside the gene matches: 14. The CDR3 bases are TGCGCCAGCAGCAGAAATACAGGGGTGGGGGTGTACGAGCAGTACTTC. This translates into CASSRNTGVGVYEQYF.

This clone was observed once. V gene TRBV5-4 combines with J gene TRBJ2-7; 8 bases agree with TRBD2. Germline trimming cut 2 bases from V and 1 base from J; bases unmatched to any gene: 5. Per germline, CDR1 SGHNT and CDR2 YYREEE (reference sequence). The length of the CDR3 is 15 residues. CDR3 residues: CASSFWSGGSYEQYF. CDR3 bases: TGTGCCAGCAGCTTCTGGAGCGGGGGTTCCTACGAGCAGTACTTC.

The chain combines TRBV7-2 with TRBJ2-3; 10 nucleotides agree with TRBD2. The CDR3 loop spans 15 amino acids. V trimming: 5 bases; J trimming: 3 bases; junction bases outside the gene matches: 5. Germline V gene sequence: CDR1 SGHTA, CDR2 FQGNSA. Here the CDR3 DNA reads TGTGCCAGCAGCCCAGGACTAGCGGTAACAGATACGCAGTATTTT. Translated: CASSPGLAVTDTQYF.

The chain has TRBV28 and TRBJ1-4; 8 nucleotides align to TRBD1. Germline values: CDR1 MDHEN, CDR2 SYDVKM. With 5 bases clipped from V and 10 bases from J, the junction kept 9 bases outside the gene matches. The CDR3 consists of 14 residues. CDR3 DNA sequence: TGTGCCAGCAGTAAGGGACAGGTATCGGGAAAACTGTTTTTT. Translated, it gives CASSKGQVSGKLFF. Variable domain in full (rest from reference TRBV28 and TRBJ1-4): DVKVTQSSRYLVKRTGEKVFLECVQDMDHENMFWYRQDPGLGLRLIYFSYDVKMKEKGDIPEGYSVSREKKERFSLILESASTNQTSMYLCASSKGQVSGKLFFGSGTQLSVL.

DNA for the CDR3: TGCGCCAGCAGCCAAGAACTCCTGGCAGGGCCCTACTATGGCTACACCTTC. Its protein is CASSQELLAGPYYGYTF. This rearrangement joins TRBV4-1 to TRBJ1-2; tentative D call: TRBD1 (5 bases). Trimming left V 0 bases short and J 3 bases short, with 17 bases between. Germline-derived CDR1 and CDR2 are MGHRA and YSYEKL. This CDR3 has 17 residues.